This TCR beta chain emerged from a study of T cell responses to AZD1222 COVID-19 vaccine (dated by TCRdb to the early 2020s). About the full investigation: AZD1222 recipients whose second dose came at about 4 weeks and those whose second dose came at about 12 weeks were combined into one group, since spike-specific TCR depth and breadth did not differ between the two schedules. A total of roughly 240 trial participants underwent TCR sequencing, of whom nearly 210 received two doses of AZD1222 and some 26 received two doses of the MenACWY control vaccine. Trial participants were enrolled into age subgroups of 18-55, 56-69 and 70-plus years, which contained around 150, 29 and 61 TCR-sequenced participants, respectively.

Taken with the paper, the label for time point translates to: baseline before first vaccination. Vaccinee samples came from UK trials COV001 and COV002, including a single-blind randomized controlled phase 2/3 trial of AZD1222 (ChAdOx1 nCoV-19) in healthy adults. Trial participant PBMC samples were collected at day 0 and day 28 after the second dose for TCRbeta chain sequencing. Taken from the germline V gene (reference sequence), the CDR1 and CDR2 loops are MNHEY and SMNVEV. V is cut by 2 bases and J by 6 bases, and the space between the germline ends is 8 bases. The CDR3 numbers 13 residues from cysteine through phenylalanine. The DNA shown is the 39-base CDR3, in frame from base 1. A remark on this clone: Its antigen is still unknown. No base qualities exist here, and no much larger clone lies one base off it.

The research as a whole found: The 56-69-year group was small, and its depth increase did not reach significance, likely because of low power. Participants were mostly white British and included more females than males, and it was suggested by the authors that clonal diversity may have been underestimated. Reportedly, close to half of the unique spike-specific TCRs recognized epitopes lying outside the regions that are mutated in the B.1.351 and B.1.1.7 variants. Because no day 14 peak-response samples were available, repertoires were characterized only after the peak T cell response. The vaccine-associated CD4 TCRs covered the entire spike protein, and the dominant responses fell in regions 160-218 and 743-854. After two AZD1222 doses, spike-specific TCR breadth and depth were significantly higher than at day 0 and than in MenACWY recipients. Conclusions about previously exposed vaccinees are limited, since just a handful of AZD1222 recipients were seropositive for SARS-CoV-2 at baseline.

The CDR3 regions of human TCRbeta chains were analyzed by immunosequencing. The published analysis was carried out like this. TCRs in the repertoires were compared against a reference library of SARS-CoV-2-specific TCRs that had been generated with the MIRA antigen-specificity platform. Breadth meant the fraction of unique TCRs that were SARS-CoV-2-associated, whereas depth meant the fraction of total T cells that were SARS-CoV-2-associated. Using the MIRA data, each spike-specific TCR was mapped to the spike region that the TCR reacts to and placed in a CD4 or CD8 class. Log10-transformed breadth and depth values were compared by one-way ANOVA with Sidak's multiple comparisons tests. This immuneACCESS table, as held by TCRdb, lists in-frame sequences with V and J called but not all clones. Of the missing ones, under half trace to an unresolved V gene in checked studies; the others have no known cause. V and J calls and clone size are those listed in that table; D and trimming were worked out from the DNA. A total of under 130,000 clones appear in this sample, around 92% of them only once. 45% of the sample lies in the top ten.

The sequencing used peripheral blood, collected on day 0 of AZD1222 vaccination. This sequence was found in an adult in good health. The chain couples TRBV27 to TRBJ1-5; the D region possibly corresponds to TRBD1 (5 bases align). DNA sequence: TGTGCCAGCAGTTTAACAGGAACTCAGCCCCAGCATTTT. Its protein reads: CASSLTGTQPQHF.